The present entry profiles one TCR beta chain with its context. The antigen is undetermined. Sequencing was performed with immunoSEQ multiplex PCR; in TCRdb, only in-frame clones are kept and a portion is missing. The table shows 7,000 to 8,500 clones, with roughly two thirds occurring only once. Per the germline V gene, CDR1 is ENHRY and CDR2 is SYGVKD. CDR3 length equals 15 residues. V lost 5 bases and J 5 bases, leaving 18 bases between the germline ends. The source of the sample is a study of siplizumab effects on memory and regulatory T cells. Findings of the study overall: The alloresponse seemed to draw substantially on naive T cells, which appeared more diverse than memory cells. Proliferating siplizumab-culture Tregs lacked confirmation of suppressive function.

The clonotype comes from a human donor in good health. The V and J genes are TRBV10-3 and TRBJ1-1, with TRBD1 as a possible D gene (5 bases). Sequenced sample: effector memory CD8+ T cells sorted from blood. Subset noted: unstimulated CD8+ effector memory T cells. CDR3 sequence reads: CAISSPTVKGTEAFF. For the CDR3, the DNA is TGTGCCATCAGTAGTCCGACAGTTAAGGGGACTGAAGCTTTCTTT.